This TCR beta chain is drawn from a study of shared clonotypes between healthy human individuals (dated by TCRdb to the early 2020s). Study-wide context: The cohort comprised a couple of women and three men aged 18 to 49 years. For each donor, three plates each were used for CD4 naive and CD4 memory, two plates were used for CD8 naive, and one plate was used for CD8 memory. Between about 0.8 and 9 billion PBMCs per donor were obtained by leukapheresis. The study deeply sequenced blood TCR repertoires of five healthy adults to estimate repertoire size and the extent of clonotype sharing between individuals. Libraries were prepared and TCR repertoires were sequenced by different laboratories using diverse techniques, in order to increase sequencing depth and limit assay-specific biases. The paper's findings and limits, for the study overall: Compared with non-shared clonotypes, clonotypes shared by all four sorted-subset donors had higher generation probabilities. Sampling was limited to blood, and TCR repertoires in tissue likely differ from TCR repertoires in blood. Around 5% of naive CD4, more than 3% of naive CD8, 2% to 2.5% of memory CD4, and 0.4% of memory CD8 clonotypes were shared across several donors. Pairwise subsampling led to the expectation that sequencing depth would affect the degree of clonotype sharing among donors. Incomplete sequencing was indicated by rarefaction of sorted-subset datasets, despite the large sequencing depth. Because the study included a small number of donors, the genetic and exposure-history diversity represented was limited. Naive subsets generally had larger estimated clonotype richness than memory subsets.

A note on this clone: No cognate antigen has been identified for it. Compared with germline, one end of the junction differs, possibly owing to a read error.

Using the deep immunoSEQ assay, TCR CDR3 regions were amplified from genomic DNA by multiplex PCR. For each cell subset, the extracted genomic DNA was distributed evenly across all wells of several immunoSEQ 96-well plates, and each plate served as one replicate. For sorted subsets, around 0.2 ug of genomic DNA, equivalent to some 33,000 T cell genomes, went into each replicate PCR. Purified libraries were measured with a Qubit 3.0 fluorometer, size-checked on a Bioanalyzer 2100, and measured again with the KAPA Library Quantification kit. A separate single-read 150-cycle Illumina NextSeq 550 flow cell was used to sequence each immunoSEQ 96-well plate. The authors processed their data as follows. Because only junctional sequences without quality scores were contained in the immunoSEQ output, filtering matching that applied to full-length reads could not be performed. To assign V/J genes and CDR3, sequences were annotated using PyIR, a Python wrapper for IgBLAST v1.9, with IMGT germline references. Reads were removed for weak V/J assignments (E-value above 1e-6), missing CDR3, stop codons, out-of-frame junctions, or ambiguous translated residues. V3J clonotypes were defined as sequences sharing an identical inferred V gene, J gene, and CDR3 amino acid sequence. Percentage overlap between repertoires was calculated by dividing the number of shared unique clonotypes by the size of the smaller repertoire. Repertoire richness was assessed with RTK rarefaction, the Chao1 estimator, and Recon v2.1 estimates of unobserved clonotypes. Generation probabilities were computed with OLGA for all TCRbeta clonotypes obtained by the gDNA method from several donors. TCRdb obtained this table from immuneACCESS and retained in-frame rearrangements with V and J assigned. These tables miss some clones; where compared with another copy, unresolved V genes account for less than half of the shortfall, and the remainder is unexplained. V, J and clone size are those of that table, while D and trimming were read from the DNA. The sample data list about 680,000 clones, and just over 90% of these were observed just once. The top ten clonotypes cover approximately 24% of the sample.

From the cysteine through the phenylalanine, the CDR3 covers 16 amino acids. Here the CDR3 DNA is all that survives: 48 bases in frame from base 1. CDR1 and CDR2, per the germline V gene (reference sequence), are SSHAT and FNYEAQ. CD8 naive samples consisted of CD45RO-negative cells that were positively selected for CCR7, yielding a CD45RA+CCR7+ population without TemRA cells. Healthy HIV-negative adults with no recently reported acute infections or vaccinations were included as donors. Only Caucasian adults living in Nashville, Tennessee, USA were represented among the donors. After blood collection by leukapheresis, PBMCs were isolated using Ficoll-Histopaque density gradient centrifugation and then cryopreserved in the vapor phase of liquid nitrogen. Analytical flow cytometry was used to check the purity and quantity of every magnetically sorted T cell population. Genomic DNA was isolated from every sorted fraction and measured by UV absorbance on a Nanodrop 2000c.

The chain was built from TRBV7-7 and TRBJ2-2, and TRBD2 aligns with 14 junction nucleotides. The clonotype was recovered from a man aged 30 to 45 in good health. Source material: naive CD8+ T cells sorted from blood. In light of the paper, this sample's cell subset or site label describes: CD45RA+CCR7+. The DNA is as follows: TGTGCTAGCAGCTCGGGACTAGCGGGAGACACCGGGGAGCTGTTTTTT. Its amino acids are CASSSGLAGDTGELFF.